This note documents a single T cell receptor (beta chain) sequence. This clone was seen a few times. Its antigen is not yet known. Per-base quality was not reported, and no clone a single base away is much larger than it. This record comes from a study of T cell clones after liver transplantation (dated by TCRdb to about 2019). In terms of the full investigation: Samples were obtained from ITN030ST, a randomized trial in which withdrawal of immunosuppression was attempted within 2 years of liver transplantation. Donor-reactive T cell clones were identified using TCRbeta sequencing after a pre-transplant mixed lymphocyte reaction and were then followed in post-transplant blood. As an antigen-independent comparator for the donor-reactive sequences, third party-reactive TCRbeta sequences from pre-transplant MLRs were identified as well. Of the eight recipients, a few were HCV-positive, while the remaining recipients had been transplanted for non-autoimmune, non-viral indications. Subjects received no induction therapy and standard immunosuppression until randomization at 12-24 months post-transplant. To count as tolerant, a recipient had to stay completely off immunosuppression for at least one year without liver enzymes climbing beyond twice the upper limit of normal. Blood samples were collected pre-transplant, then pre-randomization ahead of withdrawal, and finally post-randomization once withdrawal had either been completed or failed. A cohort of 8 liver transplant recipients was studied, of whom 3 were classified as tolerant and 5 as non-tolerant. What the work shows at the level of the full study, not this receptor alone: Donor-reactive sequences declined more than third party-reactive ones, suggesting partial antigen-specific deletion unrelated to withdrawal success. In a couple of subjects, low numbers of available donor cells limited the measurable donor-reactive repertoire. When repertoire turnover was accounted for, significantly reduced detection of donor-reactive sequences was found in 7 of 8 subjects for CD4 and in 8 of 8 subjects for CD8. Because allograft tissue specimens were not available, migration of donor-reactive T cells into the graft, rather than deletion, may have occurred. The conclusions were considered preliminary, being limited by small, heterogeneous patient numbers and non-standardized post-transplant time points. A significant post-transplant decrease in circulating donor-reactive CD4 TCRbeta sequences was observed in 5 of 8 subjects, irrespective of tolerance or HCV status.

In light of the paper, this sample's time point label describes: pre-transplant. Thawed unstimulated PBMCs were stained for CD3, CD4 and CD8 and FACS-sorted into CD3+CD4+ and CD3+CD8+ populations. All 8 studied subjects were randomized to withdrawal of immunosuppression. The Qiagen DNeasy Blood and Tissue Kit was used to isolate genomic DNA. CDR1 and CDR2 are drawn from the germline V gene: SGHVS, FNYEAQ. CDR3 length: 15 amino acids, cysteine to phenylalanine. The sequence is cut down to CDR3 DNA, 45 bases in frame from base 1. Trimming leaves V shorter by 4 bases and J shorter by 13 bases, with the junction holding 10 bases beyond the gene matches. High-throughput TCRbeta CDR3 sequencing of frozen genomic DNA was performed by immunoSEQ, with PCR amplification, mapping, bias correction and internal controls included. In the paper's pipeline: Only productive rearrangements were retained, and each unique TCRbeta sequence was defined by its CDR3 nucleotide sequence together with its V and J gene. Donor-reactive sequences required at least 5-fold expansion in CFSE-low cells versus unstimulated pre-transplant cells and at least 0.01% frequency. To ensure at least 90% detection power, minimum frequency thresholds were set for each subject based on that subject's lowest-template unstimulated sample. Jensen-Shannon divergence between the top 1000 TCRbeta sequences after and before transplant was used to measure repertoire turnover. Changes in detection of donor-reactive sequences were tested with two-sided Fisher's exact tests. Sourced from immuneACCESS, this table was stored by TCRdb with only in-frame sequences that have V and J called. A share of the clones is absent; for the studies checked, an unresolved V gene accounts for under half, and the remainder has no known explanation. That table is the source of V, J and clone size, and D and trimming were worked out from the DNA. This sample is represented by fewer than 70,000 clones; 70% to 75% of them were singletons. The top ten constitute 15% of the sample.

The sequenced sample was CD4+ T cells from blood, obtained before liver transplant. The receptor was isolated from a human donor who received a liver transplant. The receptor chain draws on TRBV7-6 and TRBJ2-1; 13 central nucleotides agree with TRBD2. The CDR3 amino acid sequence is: CASSSRTSGGPLQFF. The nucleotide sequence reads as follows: TGTGCCAGCAGCTCTCGGACTAGCGGGGGACCATTACAGTTCTTC.